What follows are 18 T cell receptor beta chains derived from one specimen sequenced in a study of PD-L1 blockade in urothelial cancer. Documented time point: pretreatment peripheral blood. Assay used: immunoSEQ multiplex PCR; TCRdb lists only in-frame clones, some missing. The data show about 56,000 clones, 85% seen once. Sample: PBMCs, taken around atezolizumab (anti-PD-L1) treatment. These receptors were collected from a man in his sixties or seventies with urothelial cancer.

This rearrangement joins TRBV5-1 to TRBJ1-3; 7 bases map to TRBD1. The CDR3 extends over 16 amino acids. V dropped 0 bases and J dropped 4; count of bases not matched to a gene: 7. Germline V CDR1 and CDR2: SGHRS, YFSETQ. The CDR3 DNA sequence: TGCGCCAGCAGCTTGGGAGGTGACAGGGCCGGAAACACCATATATTTT. It specifies CASSLGGDRAGNTIYF.

The rearrangement uses TRBV30 and TRBJ1-5; unclear D gene. This CDR3 contains 15 residues. Per the germline V gene, CDR1 is GTSNPN and CDR2 is SVGIG (reference sequence). V was clipped by 4 bases and J by 9 bases, with 22 bases between them. The CDR3 loop reads CAWTLRGDLFSPQHF. The CDR3 nucleotides are TGTGCCTGGACCCTAAGAGGAGATCTGTTCTCGCCCCAGCATTTT.

Here the CDR3 reads CASSLGTDYEQYF. As DNA, the CDR3 is TGTGCCAGCAGTTTAGGCACCGACTACGAGCAGTACTTC. The chain is built from TRBV27 and TRBJ2-7; no definite D call. V gave up 2 bases and J gave up 3 bases, with 8 bases separating them. The CDR3 totals 13 residues. CDR1 is MNHEY, CDR2 SMNVEV, per germline (reference sequence).

This clone has just a few counts. This rearrangement joins TRBV6-4 to TRBJ2-2; D is possibly TRBD2 (6 bases). Germline CDR1 MRHNA, CDR2 SNTAGT. V was cut by 4 bases and J by 5 bases, with 11 bases left in between. The CDR3 runs 14 residues. The DNA for the CDR3 is TGTGCCAGCAGTGCCGGGAGAGAGACCGGGGAGCTGTTTTTT. Translated: CASSAGRETGELFF.

The chain has TRBV19 and TRBJ2-5, with D possibly being TRBD1 (6 bases). The CDR3 is 15 amino acids. CDR1 and CDR2 from the germline V gene are LNHDA and SQIVND (reference sequence). Between the trimmed V and J ends, which lost 4 bases and 3 bases, there was a span of 15 bases. DNA for the CDR3: TGTGCCAGTAGTACCGGATCTACAGGGAAAGAGACCCAGTACTTC. Amino acid sequence: CASSTGSTGKETQYF.

In its sample, this clone was seen a few times. The V gene is TRBV5-1, the J gene TRBJ1-1; 8 bases match TRBD1. CDR1 is SGHRS and CDR2 is YFSETQ in the germline V gene. The CDR3 sequence is 14 residues long. J was trimmed by 0 bases and V by 4 bases; bases with no gene match: 2. CDR3 amino acids: CASSEGQVNTEAFF. The CDR3 DNA sequence: TGCGCCAGCAGCGAGGGACAGGTGAACACTGAAGCTTTCTTT.

The chain recombines TRBV7-6 with TRBJ2-1; possibly TRBD1 for D (7 bases). Germline V gives CDR1 SGHVS, CDR2 FNYEAQ. The V end lost 1 base, the J end lost 6 bases, and 19 bases lay between the germline ends. The CDR3 contains 17 residues. The CDR3 protein is CASSLGGDSFYFNEQFF. The CDR3 nucleotides read TGTGCCAGCAGCTTAGGGGGGGACAGTTTTTACTTCAATGAGCAGTTCTTC.

The chain recombines TRBV7-6 with TRBJ2-5; TRBD2 aligns across 11 bases. The CDR3 is 14 residues long. Germline assignment: CDR1 SGHVS and CDR2 FNYEAQ. With 6 bases clipped from V and 5 bases from J, the junction kept 5 bases outside the gene matches. CDR3 bases: TGTGCCAGCAGTGGACTAGCGGGTTCTGAGACCCAGTACTTC. Protein product: CASSGLAGSETQYF. The full variable domain, completed using reference TRBV7-6 and TRBJ2-5, is GAGVSQSPRYKVTKRGQDVALRCDPISGHVSLYWYRQALGQGPEFLTYFNYEAQQDKSGLPNDRFSAERPEGSISTLTIQRTEQRDSAMYRCASSGLAGSETQYFGPGTRLLVL.

The J gene is TRBJ2-1, the V gene TRBV11-3, with 9 bases that match TRBD1. Unmatched junction bases numbered 13, after V lost 4 bases and J lost 6 bases. The CDR3 is made up of 17 amino acids. The V gene's germline CDR1 is SGHNT and CDR2 YENEEA. The CDR3, as DNA: TGTGCCAGCAGCTCCTCCTATATGGGACAGGGTGGCAATGAGCAGTTCTTC. This sequence encodes CASSSSYMGQGGNEQFF.

The V and J genes are TRBV6-6 and TRBJ2-7; D is perhaps TRBD1 (6 bases). Germline V gene data show CDR1 as MNHNY and CDR2 as SVGAGI (reference sequence). The length of the CDR3 is 14 residues. The V gene lost 5 bases and the J gene lost 6 bases, with 17 bases spanning the gap. The CDR3, as DNA: TGTGCCAGCAGTGAGGACAGACCGGCGGGCGAGCAGTACTTC. Its protein product is CASSEDRPAGEQYF.

The chain links TRBV15 to TRBJ2-7; 10 bases line up with TRBD1. From germline, CDR1 is LNHNV and CDR2 YYDKDF (reference sequence). The CDR3 covers 16 residues. With 1 base clipped from V and 2 bases from J, the junction kept 5 bases outside the gene matches. Here the CDR3 DNA reads TGTGCCACCAGCAGAGTAAGAGGACAGGGGGCCTACGAGCAGTACTTC. Amino acid sequence: CATSRVRGQGAYEQYF. Full variable domain (rest looked up from reference TRBV15 and TRBJ2-7): DAMVIQNPRYQVTQFGKPVTLSCSQTLNHNVMYWYQQKSSQAPKLLFHYYDKDFNNEADTPDNFQSRRPNTSFCFLDIRSPGLGDTAMYLCATSRVRGQGAYEQYFGPGTRLTVT.

The chain has TRBV7-9 and TRBJ1-3; no clear D gene. Germline V lookup: CDR1 SEHNR, CDR2 FQNEAQ (reference sequence). The ends were cut back, 7 bases at V and 4 bases at J, with 8 bases in the middle. CDR3 length equals 12 residues. The CDR3 coding sequence is TGTGCCAGCACTTCCTTAGGAAACACCATATATTTT. Protein: CASTSLGNTIYF.

This chain connects TRBV5-6 to TRBJ1-5; the D is unclear. The germline gives CDR1 SGHDT, CDR2 YYEEEE. Between the trimmed V and J ends, which lost 0 bases and 9 bases, there was a span of 13 bases. CDR3 length: 14 residues. CDR3 region: CASSLASSGMPQHF. The CDR3 DNA is TGTGCCAGCAGCTTGGCCTCTTCGGGGATGCCCCAGCATTTT. Using reference TRBV5-6 and TRBJ1-5 for the parts outside the CDR3, the full variable domain is DAGVTQSPTHLIKTRGQQVTLRCSPKSGHDTVSWYQQALGQGPQFIFQYYEEEERQRGNFPDRFSGHQFPNYSSELNVNALLLGDSALYLCASSLASSGMPQHFGDGTRLSIL.

The chain couples TRBV28 to TRBJ1-1, with D unclear. There are 11 residues in the CDR3. V lost 2 bases to trimming and J lost 7 bases, with 5 bases between them. Germline V lookup: CDR1 MDHEN, CDR2 SYDVKM. CDR3 nucleotides: TGTGCCAGCAGTTTACGGTTTGAAGCTTTCTTT. Translation: CASSLRFEAFF.

This chain uses TRBV6-5 with TRBJ2-7; 8 nucleotides match TRBD1. The ends lost 4 bases at V and 5 bases at J; junction bases unmatched: 10. The germline V gene encodes CDR1 MNHEY and CDR2 SVGAGI. This CDR3 has 15 residues. CDR3 bases: TGTGCCAGCAGTTCTCGGGACAGGTTAGCCCACGAGCAGTACTTC. Its translation is CASSSRDRLAHEQYF.

The rearrangement joins TRBV9 to TRBJ1-2, with D possibly TRBD1 on 5 matching bases. The ends were cut back, 3 bases at V and 1 base at J, with 10 bases in the middle. CDR3 size: 14 residues. Looked up from germline, CDR1 is SGDLS and CDR2 is YYNGEE. CDR3 loop: CASSEGMDNYGYTF. The DNA for the CDR3 is TGTGCCAGCAGCGAGGGGATGGATAACTATGGCTACACCTTC. The entire variable domain, with the rest obtained from reference TRBV9 and TRBJ1-2, is as follows: DSGVTQTPKHLITATGQRVTLRCSPRSGDLSVYWYQQSLDQGLQFLIQYYNGEERAKGNILERFSAQQFPDLHSELNLSSLELGDSALYFCASSEGMDNYGYTFGSGTRLTVV.

V is TRBV5-1 and J is TRBJ2-3; D not resolved. Per germline, CDR1 SGHRS and CDR2 YFSETQ. Trimming cost V 0 bases and J 0 bases, with 5 bases left between them. CDR3 size: 14 residues. CDR3 in amino acids: CASSLGRSTDTQYF. The CDR3 DNA reads as TGCGCCAGCAGCTTGGGTCGTAGCACAGATACGCAGTATTTT.

This chain connects TRBV5-8 to TRBJ1-1; TRBD1 aligns across 7 bases. This CDR3 comprises 15 residues. Germline V lookup: CDR1 SGHTS, CDR2 YDEGEE. V lost 4 bases, J lost 0 bases, and 6 bases stayed unmatched. The CDR3 loop is CASSAGDRLNTEAFF. Written as DNA, the CDR3 is TGTGCCAGCAGCGCCGGGGACAGATTGAACACTGAAGCTTTCTTT.